The count of the clone carrying this TCR beta chain is one. How the authors handled the data: How many nucleated cells were present was estimated from reference gene primer amplification. TCRdb's table, derived via immunoSEQ multiplex PCR, lists solely in-frame clones and lacks some. V and J calls plus clone size are reproduced from that table; the DNA served to infer D and trimming. Of about 220,000 clones listed, under 90% are singletons. This specimen belongs to a study of blood T cell repertoires in COVID-19. Study details: Sources were T cells, B-cell-depleted T cells, or PBMCs; the material itself was cDNA or gDNA.

Participants reported their clinical history, and cohort assignment relied on those reports. Either two negative PCRs, clearance, or symptom resolution qualified Cohort 3 donors as recovered. This CDR3 is 15 amino acids long. The germline CDR1 and CDR2 sequences are SNHLY and FYNNEI. V lost 2 bases, J lost 10 bases, and 15 bases lay in between. V and J are TRBV2 and TRBJ1-6, with D hard to call. The source material was PBMCs or T cells enriched from blood (not recorded which). The sequence derives from a woman in her fifties or sixties who had recovered from COVID-19. CDR3 coding DNA: TGTGCCAGCAGTGAACGGGGTGTTCTAGGCTCACCCCTCCACTTT. This translates into CASSERGVLGSPLHF.